Presented here are 24 T cell receptor beta chains from one specimen sequenced in a study of graft-versus-host responses after intestinal transplantation. Assay used: immunoSEQ multiplex PCR; TCRdb lists only in-frame clones, some missing. The sample carries about 99,000 clones, around 93% recorded once. These receptors lack a known antigen. This sample comprised unstimulated CD8+ T cells sorted from spleen or lymph node cells, obtained before transplant. The source is a human donor who was the organ donor for an intestinal transplant.

This clone was detected a few times. This chain links TRBV5-1 with TRBJ2-7, with D possibly being TRBD1 (6 bases). V dropped 4 bases and J dropped 4 bases, with 12 bases sitting between them. The CDR3 is made up of 13 amino acids. Germline V gene sequence: CDR1 SGHRS, CDR2 YFSETQ. Written as DNA, the CDR3 is TGCGCCAGCAGCCTGTTGGGGGCTTACGAGCAGTACTTC. As protein: CASSLLGAYEQYF.

This chain uses TRBV4-2 with TRBJ1-1, with TRBD1 matching over 8 bases. V lost 3 bases and J lost 0; bases outside the gene matches: 18. The CDR3 has 20 residues. Germline values: CDR1 LGHNA, CDR2 YNFKEQ. The CDR3 here is CASSHPTNPGQAVMNTEAFF. The CDR3 nucleotides are TGTGCCAGCAGCCACCCAACCAATCCGGGACAGGCAGTCATGAACACTGAAGCTTTCTTT.

The genes are TRBV9 and TRBJ2-1, with 9 bases that match TRBD2. The CDR3 covers 15 residues. V was clipped by 2 bases and J by 0 bases; unmatched bases: 0. The V gene's germline CDR1 is SGDLS and CDR2 YYNGEE. CDR3 sequence: CASSVRGGSYNEQFF. For the CDR3, the DNA is TGTGCCAGCAGCGTGCGGGGGGGCTCCTACAATGAGCAGTTCTTC.

V and J are TRBV7-9 and TRBJ2-7, with TRBD1 identical over 7 bases. V lost 5 bases, J lost 4 bases, and 5 bases stayed unmatched. The CDR3 runs 13 residues. Germline CDR1 and CDR2: SEHNR and FQNEAQ (reference sequence). The CDR3 DNA sequence: TGTGCCAGCAGCGGGGGACAGTTGTACGAGCAGTACTTC. It yields the protein CASSGGQLYEQYF.

The chain carries TRBV11-3 and TRBJ2-3, with 10 bases identical to TRBD2. The CDR3 extends over 15 amino acids. CDR1 and CDR2 from the germline V gene are SGHNT and YENEEA. Trimming removed 4 bases from V and 4 bases from J; junction bases left unmatched: 5. Written as DNA, the CDR3 is TGTGCCAGCAGCTCATTAGCGGGGGGTGCAGATACGCAGTATTTT. Translation: CASSSLAGGADTQYF.

CDR3 protein: CASSSYKASGGEETQYF. CDR3 sequence (DNA): TGCGCCAGCAGTTCCTATAAGGCTAGCGGGGGGGAAGAGACCCAGTACTTC. This rearrangement joins TRBV4-1 to TRBJ2-5; 12 bases are a match to TRBD2. The germline V gene has CDR1 MGHRA and CDR2 YSYEKL. The length of the CDR3 is 17 residues. Trimming removed 6 bases from V and 3 bases from J; junction bases left unmatched: 11.

CDR3 DNA sequence: TGTGCCAGCAGTTCAGAGAGCAAACAGGTATCACATGGCTACACCTTC. This codes for CASSSESKQVSHGYTF. The rearrangement uses TRBV28 and TRBJ1-2; maybe TRBD1 (5 bases). V lost 4 bases and J lost 6, with 21 bases in between. There are 16 residues in the CDR3. Germline CDR1 reads MDHEN; CDR2 reads SYDVKM.

The chain employs TRBV9 and TRBJ1-3; 7 positions match TRBD1. The CDR3 extends over 16 amino acids. Germline V gene sequence: CDR1 SGDLS, CDR2 YYNGEE. J was trimmed by 1 base and V by 4 bases; bases with no gene match: 8. The CDR3 DNA is TGTGCCAGCAGCCCATGGGGGGACAGTTCTGGAAACACCATATATTTT. Protein product: CASSPWGDSSGNTIYF. The whole variable domain, filled in from reference TRBV9 and TRBJ1-3, reads DSGVTQTPKHLITATGQRVTLRCSPRSGDLSVYWYQQSLDQGLQFLIQYYNGEERAKGNILERFSAQQFPDLHSELNLSSLELGDSALYFCASSPWGDSSGNTIYFGEGSWLTVV.

The V and J genes are TRBV9 and TRBJ1-2; D ambiguous. This CDR3 is built from 13 residues. Trimming stripped 3 bases from V and 5 bases from J, with 11 bases between. The V gene's germline CDR1 is SGDLS and CDR2 YYNGEE. CDR3 protein: CASSGDKMYGYTF. CDR3 sequence (DNA): TGTGCCAGCAGCGGTGACAAGATGTATGGCTACACCTTC. Supplemented by reference TRBV9 and TRBJ1-2, the full variable domain reads DSGVTQTPKHLITATGQRVTLRCSPRSGDLSVYWYQQSLDQGLQFLIQYYNGEERAKGNILERFSAQQFPDLHSELNLSSLELGDSALYFCASSGDKMYGYTFGSGTRLTVV.

The chain employs TRBV5-4 and TRBJ2-1, with 7 nucleotides matching TRBD1. The V gene's germline CDR1 is SGHNT and CDR2 YYREEE (reference sequence). The trim removed 0 bases at V and 6 bases at J, leaving 3 bases unmatched. This CDR3 contains 14 residues. The CDR3 spells CASSLGTGPNEQFF. The DNA of the CDR3 is TGTGCCAGCAGCTTGGGGACAGGCCCCAATGAGCAGTTCTTC.

V is TRBV6-5 and J is TRBJ2-5; 10 nucleotides match TRBD2. Trimming at V came to 7 bases and at J to 5 bases, leaving 10 bases not matched to a gene. The CDR3 totals 15 residues. Germline loops: CDR1 MNHEY, CDR2 SVGAGI. In DNA form, the CDR3 reads TGTGCCAGCATCCACTGGCTAGCGGGAGTTGAGACCCAGTACTTC. Protein product: CASIHWLAGVETQYF.

The genes are TRBV10-3 and TRBJ1-1; TRBD1 might be the D (5 bases). Germline CDR1 reads ENHRY; CDR2 reads SYGVKD. CDR3 length equals 13 residues. The V end lost 10 bases, the J end lost 6 bases, and 18 bases lay between the germline ends. This chain's CDR3 is CATVGDYEAEAFF. Written as DNA, the CDR3 is TGTGCCACCGTCGGGGACTATGAGGCTGAAGCTTTCTTT.

Here the CDR3 reads CASSLETGTEAFF. For the CDR3, the DNA is TGTGCCAGCAGTCTAGAGACAGGGACCGAAGCTTTCTTT. The chain employs TRBV27 and TRBJ1-1; TRBD1 aligns across 7 bases. CDR3 length equals 13 residues. J gave up 8 bases and V 5 bases, and 8 bases lay outside the gene matches. CDR1 MNHEY and CDR2 SMNVEV come from the germline V gene (reference sequence).

This sequence joins TRBV19 and TRBJ2-1; perhaps TRBD1 as D (5 bases). Germline CDR1 is LNHDA and CDR2 is SQIVND (reference sequence). Trimming cost V 3 bases and J 0 bases, with 9 bases left between them. The CDR3 has 15 residues. Written as DNA, the CDR3 is TGTGCCAGTAGTATCCTAAGGGGCTCCTACAATGAGCAGTTCTTC. Its protein is CASSILRGSYNEQFF.

This sequence joins TRBV6-6 and TRBJ2-7, with TRBD1 identical over 12 bases. The CDR3 consists of 16 residues. From germline, CDR1 is MNHNY and CDR2 SVGAGI (reference sequence). V lost 4 bases, J lost 1 base, and 5 bases stayed unmatched. CDR3 coding DNA: TGTGCCAGCAGTTCTAGGGGACAGGGGGCGTCCTACGAGCAGTACTTC. Protein sequence: CASSSRGQGASYEQYF.

The chain couples TRBV5-6 to TRBJ2-3, with 8 nucleotides matching TRBD2. CDR3 length equals 14 residues. The V gene end was trimmed by 2 bases and the J gene end by 2 bases; junction bases not matched to a gene: 1. Looked up from germline, CDR1 is SGHDT and CDR2 is YYEEEE. The CDR3 DNA sequence: TGTGCCAGCAGCTTTAGCGGGACCACAGATACGCAGTATTTT. Translation gives CASSFSGTTDTQYF.

The CDR3 bases are TGTGCCAGCAGCTTGCTCTCGGGGTCGAGGGCCCTCCACTTT. It translates to CASSLLSGSRALHF. This chain links TRBV5-6 with TRBJ1-6, with D hard to call. Germline CDR1 reads SGHDT; CDR2 reads YYEEEE. The ends were cut back, 1 base at V and 14 bases at J, with 16 bases in the middle. This CDR3 has 14 residues.

The V call is TRBV5-4, the J call TRBJ2-1; maybe TRBD2 (6 bases). CDR3 length: 15 residues. The V gene's germline CDR1 is SGHNT and CDR2 YYREEE (reference sequence). V lost 3 bases and J 0 bases, leaving 10 bases between the germline ends. Here the CDR3 DNA reads TGTGCCAGCAGCTGGGGGGTAGGCTCCTACAATGAGCAGTTCTTC. Translation gives CASSWGVGSYNEQFF. Filled out from reference TRBV5-4 and TRBJ2-1, the complete variable domain reads ETGVTQSPTHLIKTRGQQVTLRCSSQSGHNTVSWYQQALGQGPQFIFQYYREEENGRGNFPPRFSGLQFPNYSSELNVNALELDDSALYLCASSWGVGSYNEQFFGPGTRLTVL.

This chain links TRBV9 with TRBJ2-3, with TRBD2 identical over 7 bases. Germline V CDR1 and CDR2: SGDLS, YYNGEE. Trimming took 3 bases from V and 2 from J; bases not matched to a gene: 6. This CDR3 is 15 amino acids long. The CDR3 region has the DNA TGTGCCAGCAGCGGTCTAGCGGTGTACACAGATACGCAGTATTTT. Translating gives CASSGLAVYTDTQYF.

The genes are TRBV7-8 and TRBJ2-7; D not certain. V lost 2 bases and J lost 2, with 7 bases in between. CDR3 size: 13 residues. The germline CDR1 and CDR2 sequences are SGHVS and FQNEAQ. This CDR3 is CASSLSGTYEQYF. The CDR3 DNA reads TGTGCCAGCAGCTTATCAGGCACCTACGAGCAGTACTTC.

The chain carries TRBV15 and TRBJ2-1; D may be TRBD2 (5 bases). CDR3 size: 15 residues. Germline-derived CDR1 and CDR2 are LNHNV and YYDKDF (reference sequence). The germline V and J ends were trimmed by 0 bases and 2 bases, with 8 bases remaining between them. The CDR3 region has the DNA TGTGCCACCAGCAGAGAAACGGGAACCTACAATGAGCAGTTCTTC. It is translated as CATSRETGTYNEQFF.

The chain combines TRBV6-5 with TRBJ2-2; TRBD2 matches 7 bases. The germline gives CDR1 MNHEY, CDR2 SVGAGI. This CDR3 has 15 residues. V shed 1 base, J shed 5 bases, and the junction held 4 bases outside the gene matches. Here the CDR3 DNA reads TGTGCCAGCAGTTACTTCGAGGGAGGGACCGGGGAGCTGTTTTTT. Its translation: CASSYFEGGTGELFF.

The V and J genes are TRBV29-1 and TRBJ2-7, with D perhaps TRBD1 (5 bases). The CDR3 runs to 14 residues. Germline lookup yields CDR1 SQVTM and CDR2 ANQGSEA. Trimming removed 1 base at V and 0 bases at J, with 10 bases between. The CDR3 spells CSVEGQGGSYEQYF. In DNA, the CDR3 is TGCAGCGTTGAAGGGCAGGGCGGCTCCTACGAGCAGTACTTC.

The rearrangement uses TRBV10-2 and TRBJ1-4; D gene ambiguous. The V gene lost 3 bases and the J gene lost 5 bases, with 10 bases spanning the gap. The CDR3 length is 14 residues. Germline CDR1 reads WSHSY; CDR2 reads SAAADI. The CDR3 DNA sequence: TGCGCCAGCAGTGAAAGAGACTCGAATGAAAAACTGTTTTTT. Protein: CASSERDSNEKLFF.